The sequence of this T cell receptor (beta chain) was determined in a study of blood T cell repertoires in COVID-19 (TCRdb year 2020). Turning to the overall study: The collaborator samples originated in the United States, Italy and Spain and spanned the acute and convalescent phases of COVID-19. The prospective study material was composed of cDNA or gDNA derived from T cells, B-cell-depleted T cells, or PBMCs. Deeply sampled blood TCRbeta repertoires from subjects exposed to, actively infected with, or recovered from COVID-19 were included in the dataset. The repertoires were released in a freely available public database intended as a resource for research on the immune response to SARS-CoV-2. The samples were drawn from the first 160 participants of the ongoing ImmuneRACE study and from 1,254 subjects provided by 6 global collaborators. A de-identified subject ID, COVID-19 status, age in years and sex were almost always included in the sample metadata. HLA class I and class II types, where available, came from metadata supplied by the sample provider rather than from assay-based typing. What the research found in general, with its limitations: Clinical and demographic metadata were provided uncurated, with the amount varying by source and participant.

The CDR3 contains 12 residues, cysteine and phenylalanine counted. The read is trimmed to its CDR3 DNA, 36 bases read in frame from base 1. From a lookup of the germline V gene, CDR1 and CDR2 are SGHVS and FQNEAQ. The V and J ends are trimmed by 5 bases and 10 bases, leaving 12 bases between them. This clone was recorded a few times. Its antigen is not yet known. No per-base quality is available; no much larger clone lies one base away. TCRbeta CDR3 regions were amplified from genomic DNA using the immunoSEQ Assay, a bias-controlled multiplex PCR. In the paper's pipeline: Nucleated cell counts per sample were estimated from amplification of reference gene primers within the assay. To quantify the absolute abundance of each unique TCRbeta CDR3 rearrangement, sequence reads were collapsed and filtered. For each sample, productive Simpson clonality was calculated as the square root of Simpson's diversity index over productive rearrangements. This is the immuneACCESS table as TCRdb keeps it, with only in-frame sequences that have V and J called. A part of the clones is gone; compared with another copy, unresolved V genes explain less than half, and the rest is unexplained. V, J and clone size are those of that table, while D and trimming were read from the DNA. For this sample the table gives 200,000 to 300,000 clones, of which 75% to 90% were detected only once. The ten largest account for 3.7% of the sample.

Collaborating institutions collected whole blood in K2EDTA tubes following their own protocols. For TCRbeta analysis, collaborators shipped samples as frozen whole blood, isolated PBMCs, or DNA extracted from either of those sample types. Recombination connected TRBV7-8 to TRBJ2-1; the D gene assignment is ambiguous. The sequence was obtained from a woman aged 40-49 years with acute or convalescent COVID-19. The sequenced sample was peripheral blood. This receptor carries the CDR3 CASSHDTEEQFF. The DNA sequence is TGTGCCAGCAGCCACGATACCGAGGAGCAGTTCTTC.